This T cell receptor (beta chain) emerged from a study of shared clonotypes between healthy human individuals. Study information: Per donor, three plates held CD4 naive cells, three held CD4 memory, two held CD8 naive and one held CD8 memory. Notes on the study in general: Non-shared clonotypes were found to have lower generation probabilities than the clonotypes that were shared by all four of the sorted-subset donors.

This clone has just one count. Its specificity is not known. Naive CD8 cells were CD45RO-negative, positively selected for CCR7, excluding terminally differentiated effector memory CD45RA+ cells. The data were produced by immunoSEQ multiplex PCR, yet TCRdb's version contains in-frame clones alone and is incomplete. Of nearly 2 million clones listed, around 96% are singletons. This sequence originates from a man younger than 30 in good health. Sample: naive CD8+ T cells sorted from blood.

The CDR3 DNA reads TGCGCCAGCAGACCGGGACGGGATCCGGAGACCCAGTACTTC. This sequence encodes CASRPGRDPETQYF. This chain uses TRBV5-1 with TRBJ2-5; D tentatively fits TRBD1 or TRBD2 (5 bases each). The V gene lost 5 bases and the J gene lost 5 bases, with 16 bases spanning the gap. Per the germline V gene, CDR1 is SGHRS and CDR2 is YFSETQ. There are 14 residues in the CDR3. Based on the CDR3 plus reference TRBV5-1 and TRBJ2-5, the full variable domain is KAGVTQTPRYLIKTRGQQVTLSCSPISGHRSVSWYQQTPGQGLQFLFEYFSETQRNKGNFPGRFSGRQFSNSRSEMNVSTLELGDSALYLCASRPGRDPETQYFGPGTRLLVL.